Presented here are 8 T cell receptor beta chains from one specimen sequenced in a study of glioma-infiltrating T cells after dendritic cell vaccination. Libraries were prepared by immunoSEQ multiplex PCR; TCRdb keeps only in-frame clonotypes and omits some of them. The data contain 72,000 or so clones, around 86% of them singletons. As to time point: after dendritic cell vaccination, including at tumor progression/relapse. The sequenced sample was blood, obtained after dendritic cell vaccination. Source of these receptors: a human donor with glioblastoma.

This clone was seen just once. The rearrangement links TRBV4-3 to TRBJ2-2, with 11 bases matching TRBD2. Germline CDR1 LGHNA, CDR2 YSLEER. The CDR3 loop spans 16 amino acids. The trim removed 4 bases at V and 5 bases at J, leaving 6 bases unmatched. The CDR3 is CASSLTSGVRTGELFF. The DNA of the CDR3 is TGCGCCAGCAGCCTGACTAGCGGGGTCAGAACCGGGGAGCTGTTTTTT.

The chain uses TRBV30 and TRBJ2-3, with D perhaps matching TRBD1 (5 bases). V lost 5 bases, J lost 0 bases, and 15 bases lay in between. The CDR3 is 15 amino acids. The germline V gene encodes CDR1 GTSNPN and CDR2 SVGIG (reference sequence). The CDR3 protein is CAWQQVLLSTDTQYF. The DNA of the CDR3 is TGTGCCTGGCAACAGGTCCTCCTTAGCACAGATACGCAGTATTTT.

The chain joins TRBV6-5 to TRBJ1-1; weak D call: TRBD1 (5 bases). Trimming removed 5 bases from V and 5 bases from J, with 12 bases in between. This CDR3 contains 13 residues. Germline V gene lookup returns CDR1 MNHEY and CDR2 SVGAGI. The CDR3 loop is CASSNVGETEAFF. The CDR3 DNA reads TGTGCCAGCAGTAACGTAGGGGAAACTGAAGCTTTCTTT.

V usage is TRBV5-1 and J usage is TRBJ2-5, with 9 positions matching TRBD2. The germline V gene has CDR1 SGHRS and CDR2 YFSETQ. The junction had 9 bases not matched to a gene; V was cut back by 1 base and J by 5 bases. The CDR3 spans 16 residues. The CDR3 protein is CASSLFGLAGQETQYF. In DNA form, the CDR3 reads TGCGCCAGCAGCTTGTTTGGGCTAGCGGGGCAGGAGACCCAGTACTTC.

The V gene is TRBV18, the J gene TRBJ1-3; D ambiguous. Germline CDR1 is KGHSH and CDR2 is LQKENI. V dropped 2 bases and J dropped 0 bases, with 8 bases sitting between them. The CDR3 contains 15 residues. CDR3 region: CASSPFSSSGNTIYF. In DNA form, the CDR3 reads TGTGCCAGCTCACCATTCTCCTCCTCTGGAAACACCATATATTTT.

The chain couples TRBV19 to TRBJ2-6; D ambiguous. CDR3 length: 14 residues. V lost 2 bases and J lost 3, with 5 bases in between. The germline gives CDR1 LNHDA, CDR2 SQIVND (reference sequence). CDR3 sequence reads: CASSIIGGANVLTF. The CDR3 DNA follows: TGTGCCAGTAGTATAATCGGTGGGGCCAACGTCCTGACTTTC.

This sequence joins TRBV11-3 and TRBJ2-3; D not resolved. The V gene's germline CDR1 is SGHNT and CDR2 YENEEA. The CDR3 extends over 12 amino acids. V dropped 5 bases and J dropped 2 bases, with 5 bases sitting between them. The CDR3 region is CASSIHTDTQYF. Here the CDR3 DNA reads TGTGCCAGCAGCATCCACACAGATACGCAGTATTTT.

The CDR3 sequence is CASSIGVSDRMDTQYF. The DNA of the CDR3 is TGCGCCAGCAGCATCGGGGTCTCCGATAGGATGGATACGCAGTATTTT. The chain recombines TRBV5-1 with TRBJ2-3; D perhaps matches TRBD2 (5 bases). In germline, CDR1 is SGHRS, CDR2 YFSETQ. The V gene lost 4 bases and the J gene lost 6 bases, with 21 bases spanning the gap. CDR3 length: 16 amino acids.